This paragraph reports one TCR beta chain. The CDR3 length is 13 residues. The V gene's germline CDR1 is SGHVS and CDR2 FQNEAQ. V shed 5 bases and J 10 bases; nucleotides not matched to a gene: 6. This sample is part of a study of cytomegalovirus exposure and HLA in healthy donors. 13 Jbeta primers and 60 Vbeta primers were used for the PCR. Sequencing used immunoSEQ multiplex PCR; TCRdb keeps in-frame clones, though not all of them. In the table there are about 77,000 clones, 75% to 80% of which are singletons. Sequenced input: PBMCs. The chain uses TRBV7-8 and TRBJ2-1; 9 nucleotides agree with TRBD2. This TCR came from a man between 35 and 55 years old in good health and CMV-seronegative. The CDR3 protein is CASSPQRGDEQFF. The CDR3 bases are TGTGCCAGCAGCCCCCAGCGGGGGGACGAGCAGTTCTTC.